The 27 T cell receptor beta chains listed next were all sequenced from one sample in a study of T cell repertoires in cytomegalovirus infection. Via MiXCR, TCRdb re-called the reads, giving one row per CDR3 protein. Here the sample spans about 260,000 distinct CDR3 sequences, approximately 15% being singletons. Sequences were obtained from PBMCs. The receptors were gathered from a human donor in good health (CMV status not recorded). Some clones in this sample may be carry-over from other donors' samples.

This clonotype was detected many times. The chain recombines TRBV6-1 with TRBJ2-7, with D possibly being TRBD1 or TRBD2 (7 bases each). Germline assignment: CDR1 MNHNS and CDR2 SASEGT. CDR3 length: 15 amino acids. The V gene lost 11 bases and the J gene lost 0 bases, with 20 bases spanning the gap. This chain's CDR3 is CASLGGGQSSYEQYF. In nucleotides, the CDR3 is TGTGCCTCCTTAGGGGGGGGACAGAGCTCCTACGAGCAGTACTTC.

This clonotype has a count of ten or more. The rearrangement uses TRBV19 and TRBJ1-5, with D possibly matching TRBD1 (6 bases). CDR1 is LNHDA and CDR2 is SQIVND in the germline V gene (reference sequence). Trimming left V 4 bases short and J 7 bases short, with 11 bases between. The CDR3 is 13 residues long. The DNA of the CDR3 is TGTGCCAGTAGTACCCAGGGGTTACAGCCCCAGCATTTT. Encoded protein: CASSTQGLQPQHF.

This clonotype was detected a few times. The chain is built from TRBV6-2 or TRBV6-3 and TRBJ2-5, with D possibly TRBD1 on 5 matching bases. The CDR3 is 14 residues long. Germline V CDR1 and CDR2: MNHEY, SVGEGT. The V gene lost 5 bases and the J gene lost 3 bases, with 13 bases spanning the gap. Here the CDR3 DNA reads TGTGCCAGCAGTCTCCGCCAGACAGAAGAGACCCAGTACTTC. Translating gives CASSLRQTEETQYF.

Many counts were recorded for this clonotype. V gene TRBV7-9 combines with J gene TRBJ2-7, with TRBD1 identical over 8 bases. The V gene end was trimmed by 3 bases and the J gene end by 3 bases; junction bases not matched to a gene: 7. The germline gives CDR1 SEHNR, CDR2 FQNEAQ (reference sequence). The CDR3 sequence is 15 residues long. The DNA of the CDR3 is TGTGCCAGCAGCTTGGGAGACAGGGGAGGCTACGAGCAGTACTTC. This sequence encodes CASSLGDRGGYEQYF.

The V and J genes are TRBV7-9 and TRBJ2-2, with TRBD2 as a possible D gene (6 bases). CDR1 is SEHNR, CDR2 FQNEAQ, per germline (reference sequence). CDR3 size: 16 residues. V lost 1 base, J lost 5 bases, and 14 bases lay in between. The CDR3 DNA sequence: TGTGCCAGCAGCTTAGGTGGGAGGTCGGGAACCGGGGAGCTGTTTTTT. Its translation is CASSLGGRSGTGELFF.

At least ten counts were recorded for this clonotype. The rearrangement links TRBV7-2 to TRBJ2-7; 8 bases are a match to TRBD2. The CDR3 runs 15 residues. Unmatched junction bases numbered 7, after V lost 4 bases and J lost 2 bases. CDR1 and CDR2 from the germline V gene are SGHTA and FQGNSA. CDR3 sequence reads: CASSSGGGLPYEQYF. For the CDR3, the DNA is TGTGCCAGCAGCTCCGGGGGGGGGCTCCCCTACGAGCAGTACTTC. The whole variable domain, filled in from reference TRBV7-2 and TRBJ2-7, reads GAGVSQSPSNKVTEKGKDVELRCDPISGHTALYWYRQSLGQGLEFLIYFQGNSAPDKSGLPSDRFSAERTGGSVSTLTIQRTQQEDSAVYLCASSSGGGLPYEQYFGPGTRLTVT.

The rearrangement links TRBV19 to TRBJ1-5; D remains unclear. Germline CDR1 LNHDA, CDR2 SQIVND (reference sequence). V was clipped by 8 bases and J by 4 bases, with 15 bases between them. The CDR3 contains 14 residues. The CDR3 bases are TGTGCCAGTCCTGCATGTGGATCTAATCAGCCCCAGCATTTT. Amino acids: CASPACGSNQPQHF. Full variable domain (missing parts from reference TRBV19 and TRBJ1-5): DGGITQSPKYLFRKEGQNVTLSCEQNLNHDAMYWYRQDPGQGLRLIYYSQIVNDFQKGDIAEGYSVSREKKESFPLTVTSAQKNPTAFYLCASPACGSNQPQHFGDGTRLSIL.

About this clonotype: A much bigger clone sits one base away, suggesting this may be a read error. The chain combines TRBV28 with TRBJ2-5, with 7 bases matching TRBD1. CDR3 length: 17 amino acids. CDR1 is MDHEN, CDR2 SYDVKM, per germline. CDR3 coding DNA: TGTGCCAGCAGAACCACACTCAGGGGGACCAACCAAGAGACCCGGTACTTC. This translates into CASRTTLRGTNQETRYF.

This clonotype was observed many times. The CDR3 bases are TGTGCCAGCAGGAAGGGGGGGGGGAATAACAATGAGCAGTTCTTC. This codes for CASRKGGGNNNEQFF. The chain joins TRBV2 to TRBJ2-1; D possibly corresponds to TRBD2 (7 bases). V was trimmed by 6 bases and J by 5 bases, leaving 17 bases between them. The CDR3 spans 15 residues. From germline, CDR1 is SNHLY and CDR2 FYNNEI.

This clonotype was seen a handful of times. The chain's CDR3 is CASRTSAGGNYGYTF. The CDR3 DNA is TGTGCCAGCAGAACGTCCGCCGGGGGAAACTATGGCTACACCTTC. This sequence joins TRBV28 and TRBJ1-2; D might be TRBD1 (5 bases). Germline V gene lookup returns CDR1 MDHEN and CDR2 SYDVKM. The V and J ends lost 6 bases and 2 bases respectively, with 16 bases between them. This CDR3 contains 15 residues.

This clonotype was seen ten or more times. The rearrangement joins TRBV11-1 to TRBJ1-6; 7 positions match TRBD1. This CDR3 comprises 13 residues. The germline gives CDR1 SGHAT, CDR2 FQDESV (reference sequence). Trimming removed 4 bases from V and 8 bases from J; junction bases left unmatched: 2. The CDR3 nucleotides are TGTGCCAGCAGCTGGGGGACAGATTCACCCCTCCACTTT. Its translation: CASSWGTDSPLHF.

There are many counts of this clonotype. The J gene is TRBJ1-1, the V gene TRBV10-3; maybe TRBD1 (5 bases). Trimming removed 11 bases from V and 1 base from J, with 14 bases in between. This CDR3 contains 13 residues. Germline CDR1 ENHRY, CDR2 SYGVKD. The CDR3 DNA sequence: TGTGCCGTATCGGGACGGAGGAACACTGAAGCTTTCTTT. It codes for CAVSGRRNTEAFF.

This clonotype was observed a handful of times. The V call is TRBV6-5, the J call TRBJ2-7, with D possibly matching TRBD2 (6 bases). Trimming removed 6 bases at V and 3 bases at J, with 15 bases between. This CDR3 is 14 amino acids long. Germline lookup yields CDR1 MNHEY and CDR2 SVGAGI. Here the CDR3 DNA reads TGTGCCAGCAGCCGGGGGACGGTAAACTACGAGCAGTACTTC. As protein: CASSRGTVNYEQYF.

CDR3 sequence: CATSRNTGELFF. The CDR3 DNA reads as TGTGCCACCAGCAGAAACACCGGGGAGCTGTTTTTT. The chain carries TRBV15 and TRBJ2-2, with D hard to call. This CDR3 spans 12 amino acids. V was pared by 2 bases and J by 2 bases, with 0 bases between. Germline CDR1 LNHNV, CDR2 YYDKDF (reference sequence).

The CDR3 coding sequence is TGTGCCAGCAGCCTAGGGCCCCCCGGGGAGCTGTTTTTT. It is translated as CASSLGPPGELFF. The rearrangement uses TRBV7-9 and TRBJ2-2; D is undetermined. This CDR3 has 13 amino acids. Per germline, CDR1 SEHNR and CDR2 FQNEAQ (reference sequence). V was clipped by 5 bases and J by 6 bases, with 10 bases between them.

This clonotype was counted a single time. V usage is TRBV6-2 or TRBV6-3 and J usage is TRBJ2-5; 8 bases map to TRBD2. Germline-derived CDR1 and CDR2 are MNHEY and SVGEGT. The CDR3 loop spans 16 amino acids. J was trimmed by 5 bases and V by 3 bases; bases with no gene match: 11. The CDR3 loop is CASSYSPGLVSETQYF. CDR3 coding DNA: TGTGCCAGCAGTTATTCGCCGGGACTAGTGAGCGAGACCCAGTACTTC.

The chain joins TRBV6-5 to TRBJ1-6; perhaps TRBD1 as D (6 bases). The CDR3 sequence is 15 residues long. V was trimmed by 1 base and J by 7 bases, leaving 11 bases between them. The V gene's germline CDR1 is MNHEY and CDR2 SVGAGI. The CDR3: CASSYFTGNNSPLHF. The CDR3 DNA is TGTGCCAGCAGTTACTTTACAGGGAACAATTCACCCCTCCACTTT.

As regards this clonotype: A much larger clone differs by one base, so this may be a read error. V gene TRBV6-1 combines with J gene TRBJ1-1, with TRBD1 matching over 8 bases. The CDR3 length is 12 residues. J gave up 7 bases and V 10 bases, and 8 bases lay outside the gene matches. In germline, CDR1 is MNHNS, CDR2 SASEGT. The CDR3 region is CAINSGTGEAFF. DNA for the CDR3: TGTGCCATAAATTCCGGGACAGGTGAAGCTTTCTTT.

The chain links TRBV28 to TRBJ1-2, with D unclear. V lost 6 bases and J lost 1, with 6 bases in between. This CDR3 comprises 12 residues. CDR1 MDHEN and CDR2 SYDVKM come from the germline V gene. The CDR3 loop reads CASRPLNYGYTF. CDR3 nucleotide sequence: TGTGCCAGCAGACCACTTAACTATGGCTACACCTTC.

The chain employs TRBV6-5 and TRBJ1-5, with TRBD1 as a possible D gene (6 bases). CDR3 length equals 17 residues. CDR1 and CDR2 (germline): MNHEY, SVGAGI. V lost 6 bases and J lost 2, with 20 bases in between. CDR3 region: CASSPGTTEMGNQPQHF. CDR3 DNA sequence: TGTGCCAGCAGCCCCGGGACAACGGAAATGGGCAATCAGCCCCAGCATTTT.

In this sample, this clonotype turned up many times. The CDR3 coding sequence is TGTGCCAGCAGCTTCTTCCCTCTTGGTCGGGGGTCCTACGAGCAGTACTTC. Protein sequence: CASSFFPLGRGSYEQYF. The genes are TRBV11-1 and TRBJ2-7; D may be TRBD2 (6 bases). The V gene lost 3 bases and the J gene lost 1 base, with 19 bases spanning the gap. The CDR3 is 17 amino acids. CDR1 and CDR2 from the germline V gene are SGHAT and FQDESV (reference sequence).

This clonotype showed up many times. V gene TRBV12-3 or TRBV12-4 combines with J gene TRBJ2-3; weak D call: TRBD2 (5 bases). This CDR3 is built from 17 residues. Trimming took 6 bases from V and 0 from J, leaving 19 bases between them. CDR3 residues: CASSQNEAVSSTDTQYF. The DNA of the CDR3 is TGTGCCAGCAGCCAAAACGAAGCGGTATCTAGCACAGATACGCAGTATTTT.

The sample holds many counts of this clonotype. The gene calls are TRBV28 and TRBJ2-7; D ambiguous. V lost 6 bases to trimming and J lost 0 bases, with 3 bases between them. The CDR3 is 11 residues long. Germline V gene sequence: CDR1 MDHEN, CDR2 SYDVKM. The CDR3 DNA is TGTGCCAGCAGAGACTCCTACGAGCAGTACTTC. Its translation: CASRDSYEQYF.

V gene TRBV7-2 combines with J gene TRBJ2-2; 13 positions agree with TRBD2. J gave up 4 bases and V 5 bases, and 4 bases lay outside the gene matches. The CDR3 is 16 amino acids. CDR1 and CDR2 from the germline V gene are SGHTA and FQGNSA. CDR3 bases: TGTGCCAGCAGCCCCCGACTAGCGGGAGGCACCGGGGAGCTGTTTTTT. It codes for CASSPRLAGGTGELFF.

This clonotype was counted at least ten times. J is TRBJ1-4 and V is TRBV6-1; a possible D gene is TRBD1 (6 bases). The CDR3 is 12 residues long. CDR1 is MNHNS, CDR2 SASEGT, per germline. Trimming took off 4 bases at V and 8 bases at J, with 8 bases between the two ends. For the CDR3, the DNA is TGTGCCAGCAGTGCAGGGGCGGAAAAACTGTTTTTT. This translates into CASSAGAEKLFF.

This chain joins TRBV29-1 and TRBJ2-2; D is uncertain. Trimming took off 5 bases at V and 1 base at J, with 11 bases between the two ends. Germline loops: CDR1 SQVTM, CDR2 ANQGSEA. The CDR3 has 14 residues. CDR3 protein: CSVLWAENTGELFF. Written as DNA, the CDR3 is TGCAGCGTTCTTTGGGCGGAGAACACCGGGGAGCTGTTTTTT.

The genes are TRBV27 and TRBJ2-7, with D hard to call. The CDR3 sequence is 14 residues long. The germline gives CDR1 MNHEY, CDR2 SMNVEV (reference sequence). Trimming removed 2 bases from V and 2 bases from J, with 10 bases in between. The CDR3 sequence is CASSLKGSTYEQYF. In DNA form, the CDR3 reads TGTGCCAGCAGTTTAAAAGGGTCGACCTACGAGCAGTACTTC.